The T cell receptor beta chain under discussion was sequenced for a study of Tregs in tolerant kidney transplant recipients. Study-level results: Activated donor B cell expansion appeared to reveal the most relevant donor-specific TCRbeta repertoire. Validation in larger populations is needed because few patients were studied. Donor-specific Treg expansion exceeded global Treg expansion in tolerant patients, suggesting antigen drive.

Unstimulated regulatory T cells (CD4+CD25+CD127-), CD4+CD25- non-regulatory cells, CD4 and CD8 cells were FACS-sorted from thawed PBMCs. Sequenced by immunoSEQ multiplex PCR; TCRdb stores in-frame clones only, minus some. The data hold fewer than 65,000 clones, with approximately 83% observed a single time. As for this clone: The target antigen is unknown.

This TCR derives from a human donor who received a combined kidney and bone marrow transplant. The sample here was Tregs from blood, taken before the transplant.

Written as DNA, the CDR3 is TGTGCCAGCAGTCTGCGGTCATTTAGACAGGTTCTTGAAAAACTGTTTTTT. This encodes CASSLRSFRQVLEKLFF. The V gene is TRBV7-8, the J gene TRBJ1-4, with D perhaps TRBD1 (6 bases). The germline V gene has CDR1 SGHVS and CDR2 FQNEAQ. The CDR3 contains 17 residues. The V and J ends lost 6 bases and 7 bases respectively, with 24 bases between them.